This record concerns one T cell receptor beta chain sequence. Its antigen remains unidentified. MiXCR, run by TCRdb on the reads, gives a single entry per CDR3 protein. The data hold about 320,000 distinct CDR3 sequences, with 8% to 9.5% observed a single time. These data are taken from a study of T cell repertoires in cytomegalovirus infection. The study's findings and limits: HLA-C-restricted CMV clonotypes gave the most frequent clonotype in two of eight donors.

The CDR3 covers 13 residues. Germline V gene data show CDR1 as GTSNPN and CDR2 as SVGIG (reference sequence). V lost 4 bases to trimming and J lost 3 bases; unmatched junction nucleotides: 5. The chain recombines TRBV30 with TRBJ2-7, with 8 nucleotides matching TRBD2. This sequence was found in a human donor in good health (CMV status not recorded). Some clones in this sample may be carry-over from other donors' samples. Sequencing was done on a sample of PBMCs. The CDR3 sequence: CAWKGLGVYEQYF. CDR3 DNA: TGTGCCTGGAAGGGACTAGGTGTCTACGAGCAGTACTTC.